This T cell receptor (beta chain) was obtained from a study of beta chain features in type 1 diabetes. As for the study in general: Healthy donors, compared against patients, showed similar age, gender and cell yields. General study points: In cDNA sequencing, cells with high TCR expression could be over-represented. There was a moderate but significant shortening of TCRB CDR3s in all four CD4+ subsets of Type 1 diabetes patients. HLA effects on TCRB rearrangement stayed unresolved here.

This clone was seen more than once but under ten times. The antigen remains unidentified. Germline loops: CDR1 ENHRY, CDR2 SYGVKD. Trimming removed 2 bases at V and 8 bases at J, with 12 bases between. The CDR3 runs 13 residues. Expressed TCRB transcripts were sequenced because the isolated RNA had all been reverse transcribed beforehand. The assay was immunoSEQ multiplex PCR, and TCRdb's table has in-frame clones only and misses some. This sample has about 240,000 clones; more than 11% occur once, and the top ten carry roughly 0.019%. Via CD45RO/CCR7/CD25/CD127/CD95/CD27, cells of the CD4+ naive, central memory, regulatory and stem cell-like memory subsets were sorted.

The gene calls are TRBV10-3 and TRBJ1-2, with D unresolved. This receptor was obtained from a man aged 30-40 years with type 1 diabetes. The sample taken for sequencing was naive CD4+ T cells from blood. Written as DNA, the CDR3 is TGTGCCATCAGTGAGATCCTGGAGGAGGGCTACACCTTC. Protein sequence: CAISEILEEGYTF.